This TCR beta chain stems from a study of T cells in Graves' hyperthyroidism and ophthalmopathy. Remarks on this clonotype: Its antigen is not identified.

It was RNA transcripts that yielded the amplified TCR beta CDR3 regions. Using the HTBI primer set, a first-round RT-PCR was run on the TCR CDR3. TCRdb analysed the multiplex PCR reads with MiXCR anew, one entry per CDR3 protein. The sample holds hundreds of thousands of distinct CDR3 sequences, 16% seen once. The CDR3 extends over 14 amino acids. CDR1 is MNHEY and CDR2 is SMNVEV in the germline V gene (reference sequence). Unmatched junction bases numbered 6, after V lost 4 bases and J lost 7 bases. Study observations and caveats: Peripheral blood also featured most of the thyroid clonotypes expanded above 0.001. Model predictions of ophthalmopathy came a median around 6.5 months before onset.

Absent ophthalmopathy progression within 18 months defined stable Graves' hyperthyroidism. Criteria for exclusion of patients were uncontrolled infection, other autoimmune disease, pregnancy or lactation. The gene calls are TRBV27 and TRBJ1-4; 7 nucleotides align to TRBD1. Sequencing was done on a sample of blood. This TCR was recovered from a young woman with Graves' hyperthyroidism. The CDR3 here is CASSSRGPGEKLFF. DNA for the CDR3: TGTGCCAGCAGTTCTAGGGGGCCGGGTGAAAAACTGTTTTTT. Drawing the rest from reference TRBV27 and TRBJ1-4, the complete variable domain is EAQVTQNPRYLITVTGKKLTVTCSQNMNHEYMSWYRQDPGLGLRQIYYSMNVEVTDKGDVPEGYKVSRKEKRNFPLILESPSPNQTSLYFCASSSRGPGEKLFFGSGTQLSVL.